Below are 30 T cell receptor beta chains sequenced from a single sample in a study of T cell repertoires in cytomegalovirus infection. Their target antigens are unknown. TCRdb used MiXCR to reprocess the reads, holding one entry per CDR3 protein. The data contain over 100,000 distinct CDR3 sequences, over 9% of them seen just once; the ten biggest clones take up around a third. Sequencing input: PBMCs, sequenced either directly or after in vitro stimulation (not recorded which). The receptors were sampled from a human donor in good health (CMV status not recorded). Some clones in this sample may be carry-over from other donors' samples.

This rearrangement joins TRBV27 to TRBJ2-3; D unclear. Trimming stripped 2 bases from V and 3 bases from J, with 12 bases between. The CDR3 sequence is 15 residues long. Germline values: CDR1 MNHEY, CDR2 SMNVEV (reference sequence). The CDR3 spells CASSLGTPRTDTQYF. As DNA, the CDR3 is TGTGCCAGCAGTTTAGGCACCCCCCGAACAGATACGCAGTATTTT.

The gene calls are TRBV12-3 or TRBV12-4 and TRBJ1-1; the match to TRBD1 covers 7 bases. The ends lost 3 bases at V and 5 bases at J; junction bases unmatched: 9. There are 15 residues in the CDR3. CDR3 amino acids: CASSFGRGKVTEAFF. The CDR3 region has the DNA TGTGCCAGCAGTTTTGGCAGGGGGAAGGTTACTGAAGCTTTCTTT.

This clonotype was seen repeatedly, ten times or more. Written as DNA, the CDR3 is TGTGCCAGCAGTTTAGGGGGCCCGAACACCGGGGAGCTGTTTTTT. It specifies CASSLGGPNTGELFF. The genes are TRBV28 and TRBJ2-2; a possible D gene is TRBD1 (6 bases). CDR3 length equals 15 residues. V lost 2 bases and J lost 0, with 7 bases in between. CDR1 is MDHEN, CDR2 SYDVKM, per germline.

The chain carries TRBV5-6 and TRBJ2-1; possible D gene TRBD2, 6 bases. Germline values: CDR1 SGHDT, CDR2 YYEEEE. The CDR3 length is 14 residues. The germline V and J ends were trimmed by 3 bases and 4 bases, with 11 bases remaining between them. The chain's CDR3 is CASSWGGGYNEQFF. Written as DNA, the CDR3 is TGTGCCAGCAGCTGGGGAGGCGGGTACAATGAGCAGTTCTTC.

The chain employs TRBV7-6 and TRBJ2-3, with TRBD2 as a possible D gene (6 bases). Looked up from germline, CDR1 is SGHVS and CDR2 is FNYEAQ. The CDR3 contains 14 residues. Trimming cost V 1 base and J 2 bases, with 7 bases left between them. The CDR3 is CASSLEGLTDTQYF. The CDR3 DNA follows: TGTGCCAGCAGCTTAGAGGGACTCACAGATACGCAGTATTTT.

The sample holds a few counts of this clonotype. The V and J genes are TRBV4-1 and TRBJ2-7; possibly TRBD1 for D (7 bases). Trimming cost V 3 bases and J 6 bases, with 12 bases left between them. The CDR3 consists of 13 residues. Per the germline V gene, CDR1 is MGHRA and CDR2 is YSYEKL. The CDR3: CASSHTQGGEQYF. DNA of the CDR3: TGCGCCAGCAGCCATACCCAGGGGGGCGAGCAGTACTTC.

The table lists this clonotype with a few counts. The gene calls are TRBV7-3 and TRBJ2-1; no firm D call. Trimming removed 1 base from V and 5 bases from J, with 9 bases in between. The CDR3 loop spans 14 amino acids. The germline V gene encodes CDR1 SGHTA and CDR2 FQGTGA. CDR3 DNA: TGTGCCAGCAGCTTAATGGGGTCCAACAATGAGCAGTTCTTC. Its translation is CASSLMGSNNEQFF.

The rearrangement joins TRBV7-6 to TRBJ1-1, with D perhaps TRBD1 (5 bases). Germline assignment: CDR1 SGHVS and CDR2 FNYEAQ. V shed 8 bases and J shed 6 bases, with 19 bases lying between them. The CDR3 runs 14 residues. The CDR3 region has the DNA TGTGCCAGCTTTGGGGGGATTACGGGCGCTGAAGCTTTCTTT. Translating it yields CASFGGITGAEAFF.

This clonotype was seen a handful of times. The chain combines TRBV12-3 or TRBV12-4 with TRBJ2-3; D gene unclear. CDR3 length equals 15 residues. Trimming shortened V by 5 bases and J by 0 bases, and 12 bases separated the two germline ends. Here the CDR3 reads CASSPAHPSTDTQYF. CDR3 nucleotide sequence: TGTGCCAGCAGTCCAGCCCACCCTAGCACAGATACGCAGTATTTT.

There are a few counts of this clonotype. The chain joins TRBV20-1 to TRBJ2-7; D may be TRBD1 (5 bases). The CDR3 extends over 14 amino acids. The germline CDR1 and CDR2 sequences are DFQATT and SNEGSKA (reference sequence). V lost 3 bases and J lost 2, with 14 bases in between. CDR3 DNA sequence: TGCAGTGCTAGTGACAGCCCTCGAACCTACGAGCAGTACTTC. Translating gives CSASDSPRTYEQYF.

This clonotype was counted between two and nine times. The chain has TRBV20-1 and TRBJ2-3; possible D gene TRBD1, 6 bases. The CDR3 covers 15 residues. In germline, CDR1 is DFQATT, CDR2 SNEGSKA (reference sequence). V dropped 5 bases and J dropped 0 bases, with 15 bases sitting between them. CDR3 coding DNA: TGCAGTGCTCAAGACAGGAGGAGGAGCACAGATACGCAGTATTTT. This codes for CSAQDRRRSTDTQYF.

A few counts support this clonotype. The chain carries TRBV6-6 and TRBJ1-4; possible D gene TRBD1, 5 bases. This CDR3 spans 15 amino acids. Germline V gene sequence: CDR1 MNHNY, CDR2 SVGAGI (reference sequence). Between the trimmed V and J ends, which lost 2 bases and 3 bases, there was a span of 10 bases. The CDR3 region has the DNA TGTGCCAGCAGTTACGGCCAGGGCTCTAATGAAAAACTGTTTTTT. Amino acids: CASSYGQGSNEKLFF.

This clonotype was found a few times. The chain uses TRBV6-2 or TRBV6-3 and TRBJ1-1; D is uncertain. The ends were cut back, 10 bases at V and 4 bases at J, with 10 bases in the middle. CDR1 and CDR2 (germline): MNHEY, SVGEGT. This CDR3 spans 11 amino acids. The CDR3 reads CAIWSFTEAFF. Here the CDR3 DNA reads TGTGCCATTTGGTCATTCACTGAAGCTTTCTTT.

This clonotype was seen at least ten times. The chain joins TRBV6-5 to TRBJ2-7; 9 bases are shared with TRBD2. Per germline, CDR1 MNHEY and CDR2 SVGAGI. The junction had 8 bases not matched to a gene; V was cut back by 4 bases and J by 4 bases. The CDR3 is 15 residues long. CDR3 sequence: CASSSFLAGHYEQYV. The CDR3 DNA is TGTGCCAGCAGTTCATTCCTAGCGGGACATTACGAGCAGTACGTC.

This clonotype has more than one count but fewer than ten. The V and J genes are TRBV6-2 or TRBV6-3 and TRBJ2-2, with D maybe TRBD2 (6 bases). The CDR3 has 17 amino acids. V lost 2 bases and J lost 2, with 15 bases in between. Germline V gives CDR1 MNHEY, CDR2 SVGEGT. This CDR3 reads CASSYDFRGVNTGELFF. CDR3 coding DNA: TGTGCCAGCAGTTACGATTTCCGCGGGGTAAACACCGGGGAGCTGTTTTTT.

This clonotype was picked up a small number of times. The CDR3 spells CASSQSGLAATGELFF. DNA for the CDR3: TGCGCCAGCAGCCAGTCAGGACTAGCGGCTACCGGGGAGCTGTTTTTT. The chain combines TRBV4-3 with TRBJ2-2, with 10 bases aligning to TRBD2. The CDR3 runs to 16 residues. Germline-derived CDR1 and CDR2 are LGHNA and YSLEER. V dropped 3 bases and J dropped 5; count of bases not matched to a gene: 6.

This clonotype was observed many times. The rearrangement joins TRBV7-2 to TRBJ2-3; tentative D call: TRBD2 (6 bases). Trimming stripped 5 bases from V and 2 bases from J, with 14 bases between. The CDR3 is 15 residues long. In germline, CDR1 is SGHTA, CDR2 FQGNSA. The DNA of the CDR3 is TGTGCCAGCAGCCCTATAGCGGAACCCACAGATACGCAGTATTTT. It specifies CASSPIAEPTDTQYF.

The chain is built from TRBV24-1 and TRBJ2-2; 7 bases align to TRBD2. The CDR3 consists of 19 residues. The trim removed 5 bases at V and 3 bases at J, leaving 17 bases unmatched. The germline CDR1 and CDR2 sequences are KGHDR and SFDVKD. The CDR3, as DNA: TGTGCCACCAGTGCCCTTTTTCGCCGGGGGGAAAAGGACACCGGGGAGCTGTTTTTT. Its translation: CATSALFRRGEKDTGELFF.

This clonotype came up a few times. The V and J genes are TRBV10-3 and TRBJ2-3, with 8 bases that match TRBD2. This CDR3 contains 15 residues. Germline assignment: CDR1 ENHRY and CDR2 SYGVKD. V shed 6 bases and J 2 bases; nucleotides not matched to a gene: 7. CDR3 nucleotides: TGTGCCATCAGCCGACGTAGCGGGGACACAGATACGCAGTATTTT. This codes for CAISRRSGDTDTQYF.

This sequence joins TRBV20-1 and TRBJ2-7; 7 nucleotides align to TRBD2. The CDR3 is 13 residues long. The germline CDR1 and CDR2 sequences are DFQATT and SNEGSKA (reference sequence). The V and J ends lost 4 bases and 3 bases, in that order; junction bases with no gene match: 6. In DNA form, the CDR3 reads TGCAGTGCTAACGGCGGGAGAATCTACGAGCAGTACTTC. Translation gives CSANGGRIYEQYF.

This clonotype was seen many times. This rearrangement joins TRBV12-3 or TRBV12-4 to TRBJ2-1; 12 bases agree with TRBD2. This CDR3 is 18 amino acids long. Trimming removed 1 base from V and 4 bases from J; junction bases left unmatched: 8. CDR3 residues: CASSLEVGLAGYYNEQFF. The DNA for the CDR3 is TGTGCCAGCAGTTTAGAGGTCGGACTAGCGGGATATTACAATGAGCAGTTCTTC.

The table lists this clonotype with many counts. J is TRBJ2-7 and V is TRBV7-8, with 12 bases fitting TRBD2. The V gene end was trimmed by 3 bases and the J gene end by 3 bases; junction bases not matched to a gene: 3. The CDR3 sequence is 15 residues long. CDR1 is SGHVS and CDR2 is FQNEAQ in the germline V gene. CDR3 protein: CASSFGLAGFYEQYV. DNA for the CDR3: TGTGCCAGCAGCTTCGGACTAGCGGGGTTCTACGAGCAGTACGTC.

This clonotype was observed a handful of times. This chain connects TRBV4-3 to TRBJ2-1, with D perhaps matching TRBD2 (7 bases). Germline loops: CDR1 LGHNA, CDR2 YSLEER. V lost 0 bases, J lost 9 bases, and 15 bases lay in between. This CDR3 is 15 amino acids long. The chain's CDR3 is CASSQDGGGGSEQFF. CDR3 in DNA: TGCGCCAGCAGCCAAGATGGGGGGGGCGGGAGTGAGCAGTTCTTC.

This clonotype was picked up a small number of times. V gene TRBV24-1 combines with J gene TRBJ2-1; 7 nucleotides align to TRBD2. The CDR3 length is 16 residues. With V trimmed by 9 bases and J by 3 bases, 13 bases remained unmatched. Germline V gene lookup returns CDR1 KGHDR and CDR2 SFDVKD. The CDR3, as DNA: TGTGCCACCTCGACCTCGGGGGAGGGTTACTACAATGAGCAGTTCTTC. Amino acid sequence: CATSTSGEGYYNEQFF.

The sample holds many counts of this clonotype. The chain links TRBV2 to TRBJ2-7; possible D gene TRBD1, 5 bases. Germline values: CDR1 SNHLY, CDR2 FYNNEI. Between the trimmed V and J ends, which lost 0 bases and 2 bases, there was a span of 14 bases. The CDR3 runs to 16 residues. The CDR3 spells CASSEAPSRATYEQYV. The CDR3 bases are TGTGCCAGCAGTGAAGCGCCCTCCAGGGCAACCTACGAGCAGTACGTC.

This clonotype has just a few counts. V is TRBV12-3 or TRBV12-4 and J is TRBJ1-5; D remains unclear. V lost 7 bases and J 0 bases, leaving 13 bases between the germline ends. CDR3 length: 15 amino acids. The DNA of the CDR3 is TGTGCCAGCACCCCGGACCAAATTAGCAATCAGCCCCAGCATTTT. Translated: CASTPDQISNQPQHF.

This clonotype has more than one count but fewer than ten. CDR3 sequence: CASSLSRSSGTEAFF. In DNA form, the CDR3 reads TGCGCCAGCAGCTTGTCTCGTTCCTCGGGGACTGAAGCTTTCTTT. The chain uses TRBV5-1 and TRBJ1-1; D is undetermined. V lost 1 base and J 5 bases, leaving 15 bases between the germline ends. The CDR3 is made up of 15 amino acids. Germline values: CDR1 SGHRS, CDR2 YFSETQ.

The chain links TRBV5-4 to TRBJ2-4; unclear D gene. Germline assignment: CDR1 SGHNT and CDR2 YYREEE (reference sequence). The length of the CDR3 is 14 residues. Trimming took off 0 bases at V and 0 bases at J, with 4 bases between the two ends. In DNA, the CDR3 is TGTGCCAGCAGCTTGGGTAAAGCCAAAAACATTCAGTACTTC. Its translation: CASSLGKAKNIQYF. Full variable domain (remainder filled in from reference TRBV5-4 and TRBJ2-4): ETGVTQSPTHLIKTRGQQVTLRCSSQSGHNTVSWYQQALGQGPQFIFQYYREEENGRGNFPPRFSGLQFPNYSSELNVNALELDDSALYLCASSLGKAKNIQYFGAGTRLSVL.

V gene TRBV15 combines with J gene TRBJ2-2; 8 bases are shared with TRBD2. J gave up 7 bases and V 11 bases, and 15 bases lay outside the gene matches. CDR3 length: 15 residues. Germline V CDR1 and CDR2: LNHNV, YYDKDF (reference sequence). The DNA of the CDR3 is TGTGCCTTCTCCTCCCAGCGGGAGAAGGTCGGGGAGCTGTTTTTT. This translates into CAFSSQREKVGELFF. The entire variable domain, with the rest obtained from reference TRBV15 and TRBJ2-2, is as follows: DAMVIQNPRYQVTQFGKPVTLSCSQTLNHNVMYWYQQKSSQAPKLLFHYYDKDFNNEADTPDNFQSRRPNTSFCFLDIRSPGLGDTAMYLCAFSSQREKVGELFFGEGSRLTVL.

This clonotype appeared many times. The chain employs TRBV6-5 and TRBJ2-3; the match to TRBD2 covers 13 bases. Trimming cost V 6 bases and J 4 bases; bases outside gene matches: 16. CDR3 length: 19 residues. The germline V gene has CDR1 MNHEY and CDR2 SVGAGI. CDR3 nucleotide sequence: TGTGCCAGCAGCCCGGGACTAGCGGGAACCAGCGGTGGGGCAGATACGCAGTATTTT. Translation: CASSPGLAGTSGGADTQYF.